Sequencing of this T cell receptor (beta chain) was carried out in a study of blood T cell repertoires in COVID-19. Study context: From T cells, B-cell-depleted T cells, or PBMCs came the material, which was cDNA or gDNA.

The CDR3 contains 14 residues. V was shortened by 7 bases and J by 3 bases, with 15 bases between the two germline ends. Per the germline V gene, CDR1 is SNHLY and CDR2 is FYNNEI. Participant age was roughly 18 to 90 years, and participants resided in roughly 25 US areas. Source study methods: Estimation of nucleated cell counts relied on the amplification of reference gene primers. Only in-frame clones appear in the TCRdb table, and some are missing; sequencing was by immunoSEQ multiplex PCR. That table gives V, J and clone size, and the DNA gave D and trimming. The table records under 250,000 clones, around 82% of them present only once.

The gene calls are TRBV2 and TRBJ1-1; possibly TRBD1 for D (5 bases). This clonotype was obtained from a woman aged 50 to 65 who had been exposed to COVID-19. The specimen was PBMCs or T cells enriched from blood (not recorded which). This CDR3 is CASTKGDYDTEAFF. CDR3 DNA: TGTGCCAGCACCAAAGGGGACTACGACACTGAAGCTTTCTTT.